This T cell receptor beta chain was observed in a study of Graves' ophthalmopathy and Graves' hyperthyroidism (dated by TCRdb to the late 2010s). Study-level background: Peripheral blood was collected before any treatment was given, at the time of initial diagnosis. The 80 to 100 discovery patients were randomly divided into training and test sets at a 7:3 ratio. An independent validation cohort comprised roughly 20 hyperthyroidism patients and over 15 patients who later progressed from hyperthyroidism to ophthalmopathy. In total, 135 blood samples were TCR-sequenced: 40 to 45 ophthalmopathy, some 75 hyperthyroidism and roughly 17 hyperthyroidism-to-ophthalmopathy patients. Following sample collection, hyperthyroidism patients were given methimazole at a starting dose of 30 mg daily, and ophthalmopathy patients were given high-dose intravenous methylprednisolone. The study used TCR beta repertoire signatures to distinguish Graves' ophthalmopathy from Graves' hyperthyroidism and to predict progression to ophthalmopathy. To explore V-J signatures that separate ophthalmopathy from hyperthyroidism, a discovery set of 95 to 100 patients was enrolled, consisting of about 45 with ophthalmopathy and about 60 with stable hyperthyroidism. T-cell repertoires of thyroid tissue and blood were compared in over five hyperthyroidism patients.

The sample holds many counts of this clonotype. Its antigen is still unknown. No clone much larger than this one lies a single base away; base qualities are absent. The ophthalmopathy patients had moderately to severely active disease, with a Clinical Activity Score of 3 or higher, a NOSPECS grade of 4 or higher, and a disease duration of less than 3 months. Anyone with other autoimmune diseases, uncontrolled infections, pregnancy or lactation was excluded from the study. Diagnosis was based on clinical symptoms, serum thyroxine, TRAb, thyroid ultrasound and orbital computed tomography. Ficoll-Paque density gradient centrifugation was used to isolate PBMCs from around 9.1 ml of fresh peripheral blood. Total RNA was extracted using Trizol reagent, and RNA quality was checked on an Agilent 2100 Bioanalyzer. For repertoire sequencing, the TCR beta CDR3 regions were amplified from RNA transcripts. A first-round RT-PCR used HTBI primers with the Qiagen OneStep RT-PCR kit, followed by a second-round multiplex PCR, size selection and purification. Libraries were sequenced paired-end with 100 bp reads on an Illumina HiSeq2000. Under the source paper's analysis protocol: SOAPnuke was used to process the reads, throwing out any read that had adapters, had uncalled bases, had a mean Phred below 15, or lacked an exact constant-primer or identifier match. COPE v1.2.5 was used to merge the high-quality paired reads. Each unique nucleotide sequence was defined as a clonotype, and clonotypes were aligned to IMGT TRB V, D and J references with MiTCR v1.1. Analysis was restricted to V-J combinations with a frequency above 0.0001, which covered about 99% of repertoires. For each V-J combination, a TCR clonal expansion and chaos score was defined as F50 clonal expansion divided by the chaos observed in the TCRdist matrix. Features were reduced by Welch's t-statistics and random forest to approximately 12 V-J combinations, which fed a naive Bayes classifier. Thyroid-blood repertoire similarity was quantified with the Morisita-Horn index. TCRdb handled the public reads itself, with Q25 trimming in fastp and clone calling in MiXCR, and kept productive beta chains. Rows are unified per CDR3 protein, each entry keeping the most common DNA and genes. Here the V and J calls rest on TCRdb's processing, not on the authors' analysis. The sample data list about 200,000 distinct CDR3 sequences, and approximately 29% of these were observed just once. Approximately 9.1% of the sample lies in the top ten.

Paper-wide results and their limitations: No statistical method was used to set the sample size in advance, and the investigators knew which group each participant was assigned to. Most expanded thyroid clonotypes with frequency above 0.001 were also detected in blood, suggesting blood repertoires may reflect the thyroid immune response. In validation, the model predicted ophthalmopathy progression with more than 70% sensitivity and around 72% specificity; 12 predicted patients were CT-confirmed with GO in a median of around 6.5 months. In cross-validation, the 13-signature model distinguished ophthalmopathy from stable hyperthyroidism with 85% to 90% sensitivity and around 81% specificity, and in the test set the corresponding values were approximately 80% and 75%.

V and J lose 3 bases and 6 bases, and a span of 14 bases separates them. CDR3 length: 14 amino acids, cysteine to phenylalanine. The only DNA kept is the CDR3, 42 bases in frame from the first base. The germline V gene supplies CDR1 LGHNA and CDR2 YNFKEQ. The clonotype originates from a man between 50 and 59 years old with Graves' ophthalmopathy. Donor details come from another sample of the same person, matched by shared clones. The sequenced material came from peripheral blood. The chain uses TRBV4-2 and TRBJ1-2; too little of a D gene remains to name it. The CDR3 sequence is CASSHTDPSDGYTF. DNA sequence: TGTGCCAGCAGCCATACAGACCCGTCGGATGGCTACACCTTC.